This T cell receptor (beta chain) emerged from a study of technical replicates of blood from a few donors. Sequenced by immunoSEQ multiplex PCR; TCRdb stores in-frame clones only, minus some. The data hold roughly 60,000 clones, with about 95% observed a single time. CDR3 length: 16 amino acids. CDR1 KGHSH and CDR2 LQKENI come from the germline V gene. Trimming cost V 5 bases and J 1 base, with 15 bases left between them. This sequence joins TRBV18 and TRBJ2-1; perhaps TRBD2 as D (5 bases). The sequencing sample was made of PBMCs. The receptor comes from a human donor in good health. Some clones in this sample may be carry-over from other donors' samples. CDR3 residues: CASSSGPRASYNEQFF. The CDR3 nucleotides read TGTGCCAGCTCATCCGGGCCGAGGGCATCCTACAATGAGCAGTTCTTC.